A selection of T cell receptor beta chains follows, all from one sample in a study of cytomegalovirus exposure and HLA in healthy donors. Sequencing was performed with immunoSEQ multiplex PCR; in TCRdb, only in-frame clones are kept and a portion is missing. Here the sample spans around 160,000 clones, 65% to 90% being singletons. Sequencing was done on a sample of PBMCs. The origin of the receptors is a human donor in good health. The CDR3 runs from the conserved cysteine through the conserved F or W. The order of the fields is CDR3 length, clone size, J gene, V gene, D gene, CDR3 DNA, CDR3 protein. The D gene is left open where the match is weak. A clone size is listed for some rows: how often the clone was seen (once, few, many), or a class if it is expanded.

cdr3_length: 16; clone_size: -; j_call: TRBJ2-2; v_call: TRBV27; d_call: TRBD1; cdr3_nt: TGTGCCAGCAGTTTAAGCGGGACAGGGATTACCGGGGAGCTGTTTTTT; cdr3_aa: CASSLSGTGITGELFF
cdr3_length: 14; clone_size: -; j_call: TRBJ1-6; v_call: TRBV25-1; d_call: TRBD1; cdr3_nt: TGTGCCAGCAGCCAGGGGGCGCGTAATTCACCCCTCCACTTT; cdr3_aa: CASSQGARNSPLHF
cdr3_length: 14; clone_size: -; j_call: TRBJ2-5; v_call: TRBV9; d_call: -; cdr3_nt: TGTGCCAGCAGCGTAGGTCCCCTCCAAGAGACCCAGTACTTC; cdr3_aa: CASSVGPLQETQYF
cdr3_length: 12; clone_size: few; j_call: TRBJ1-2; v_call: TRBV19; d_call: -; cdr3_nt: TGTGCCAGTAGTATGGGGAGGGGTGGCTACACCTTC; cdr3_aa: CASSMGRGGYTF
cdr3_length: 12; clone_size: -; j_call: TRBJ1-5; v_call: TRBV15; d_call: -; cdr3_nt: TGTGCCACCAGTTATAGCAATCAGCCCCAGCATTTT; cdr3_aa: CATSYSNQPQHF
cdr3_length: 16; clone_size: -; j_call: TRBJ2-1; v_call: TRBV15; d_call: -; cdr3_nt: TGTGCCACCAGCAGAGCATTAACCGGGTCACACAATGAGCAGTTCTTC; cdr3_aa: CATSRALTGSHNEQFF
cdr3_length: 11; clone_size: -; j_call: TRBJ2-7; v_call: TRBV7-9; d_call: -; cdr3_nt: TGTGCCAGCAGCCCGGTCCTTGAGCAGTACTTC; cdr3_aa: CASSPVLEQYF
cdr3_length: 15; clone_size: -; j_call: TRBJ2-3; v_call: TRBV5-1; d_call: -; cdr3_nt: TGCGCCAGCAGCTTGGGACAGCGTCGCGCAGATACGCAGTATTTT; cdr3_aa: CASSLGQRRADTQYF
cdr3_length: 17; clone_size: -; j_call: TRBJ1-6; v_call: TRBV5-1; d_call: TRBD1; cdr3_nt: TGCGCCAGCAGCTTAGCGGGACAGGCGGCGGGTAATTCACCCCTCCACTTT; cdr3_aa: CASSLAGQAAGNSPLHF
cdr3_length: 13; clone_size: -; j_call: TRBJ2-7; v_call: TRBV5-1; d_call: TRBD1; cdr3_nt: TGCGCCAGCAGCTCGGCGACAGGGGGCGAGCAGTACTTC; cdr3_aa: CASSSATGGEQYF
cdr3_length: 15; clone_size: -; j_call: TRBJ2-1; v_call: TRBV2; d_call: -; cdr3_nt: TGTGCCAGCAGTCCGGGACACAACTCCTACAATGAGCAGTTCTTC; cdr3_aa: CASSPGHNSYNEQFF